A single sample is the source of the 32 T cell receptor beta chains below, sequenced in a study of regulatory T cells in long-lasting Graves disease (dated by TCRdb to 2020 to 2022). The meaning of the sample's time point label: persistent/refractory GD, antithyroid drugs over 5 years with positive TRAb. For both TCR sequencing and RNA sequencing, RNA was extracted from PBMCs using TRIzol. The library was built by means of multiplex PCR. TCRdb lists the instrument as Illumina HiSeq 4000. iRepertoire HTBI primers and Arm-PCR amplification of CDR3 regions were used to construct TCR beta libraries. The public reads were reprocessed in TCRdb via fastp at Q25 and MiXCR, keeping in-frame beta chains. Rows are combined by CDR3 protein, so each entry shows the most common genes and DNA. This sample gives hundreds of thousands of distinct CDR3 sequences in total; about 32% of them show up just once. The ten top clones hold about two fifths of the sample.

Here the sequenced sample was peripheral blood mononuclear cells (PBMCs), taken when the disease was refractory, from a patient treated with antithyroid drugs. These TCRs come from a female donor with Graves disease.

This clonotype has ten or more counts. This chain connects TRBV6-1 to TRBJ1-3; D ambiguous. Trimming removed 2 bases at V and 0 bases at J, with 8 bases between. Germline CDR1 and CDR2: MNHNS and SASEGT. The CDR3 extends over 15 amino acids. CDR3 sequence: CASSENWFSGNTIYF. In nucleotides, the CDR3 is TGTGCCAGCAGTGAAAACTGGTTCTCTGGAAACACCATATATTTT.

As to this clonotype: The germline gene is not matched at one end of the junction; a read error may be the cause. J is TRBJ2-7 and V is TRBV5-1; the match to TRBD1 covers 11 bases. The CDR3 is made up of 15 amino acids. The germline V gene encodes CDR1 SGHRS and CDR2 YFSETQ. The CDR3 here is CTSSPTGTGGYEQYF. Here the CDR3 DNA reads TGCACCAGCAGCCCTACCGGGACAGGGGGTTACGAGCAGTACTTC.

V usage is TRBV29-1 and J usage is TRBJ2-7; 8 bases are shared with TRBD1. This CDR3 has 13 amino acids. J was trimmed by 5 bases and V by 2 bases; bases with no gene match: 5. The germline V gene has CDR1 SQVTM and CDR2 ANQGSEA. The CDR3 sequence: CSVESGDRHEQYF. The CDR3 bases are TGCAGCGTTGAATCGGGGGACAGGCACGAGCAGTACTTC.

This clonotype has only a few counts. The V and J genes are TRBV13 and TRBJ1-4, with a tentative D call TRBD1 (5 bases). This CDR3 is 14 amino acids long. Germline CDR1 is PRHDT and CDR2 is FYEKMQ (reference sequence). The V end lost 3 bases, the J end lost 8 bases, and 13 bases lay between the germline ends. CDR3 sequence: CASSLVQEGEKLFF. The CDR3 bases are TGTGCCAGCAGCTTGGTACAGGAAGGGGAAAAACTGTTTTTT.

CDR3: CASSYRTPNTEAFF. The CDR3 DNA reads TGTGCCAGCAGTTACCGGACACCGAACACTGAAGCTTTCTTT. The J gene is TRBJ1-1, the V gene TRBV6-9; the D gene is possibly TRBD1 (5 bases). V was trimmed by 3 bases and J by 1 base, leaving 9 bases between them. Germline V gene lookup returns CDR1 MNHGY and CDR2 SVAAGI. This CDR3 is built from 14 residues.

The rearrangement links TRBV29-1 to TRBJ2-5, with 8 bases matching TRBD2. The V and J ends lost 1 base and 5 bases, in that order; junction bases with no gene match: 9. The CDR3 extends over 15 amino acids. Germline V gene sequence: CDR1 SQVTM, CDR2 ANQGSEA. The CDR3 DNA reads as TGCAGCGTTGAAGGGGTAGCGGGAATGTTGGAGACCCAGTACTTC. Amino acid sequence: CSVEGVAGMLETQYF.

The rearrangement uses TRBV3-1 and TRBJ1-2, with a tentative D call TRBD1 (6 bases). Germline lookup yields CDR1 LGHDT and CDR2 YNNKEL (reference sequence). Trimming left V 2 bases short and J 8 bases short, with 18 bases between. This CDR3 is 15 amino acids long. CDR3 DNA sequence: TGTGCCAGCAGCCAATTGGGGCAGGGGATTGGAGGCTACACCTTC. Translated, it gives CASSQLGQGIGGYTF.

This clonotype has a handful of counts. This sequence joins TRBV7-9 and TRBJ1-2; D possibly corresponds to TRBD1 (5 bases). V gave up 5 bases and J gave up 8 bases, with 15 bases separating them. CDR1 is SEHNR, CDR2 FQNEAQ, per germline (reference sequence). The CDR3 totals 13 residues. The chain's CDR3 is CASSETARLGYTF. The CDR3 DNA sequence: TGTGCCAGCAGCGAGACAGCCCGTTTAGGCTACACCTTC.

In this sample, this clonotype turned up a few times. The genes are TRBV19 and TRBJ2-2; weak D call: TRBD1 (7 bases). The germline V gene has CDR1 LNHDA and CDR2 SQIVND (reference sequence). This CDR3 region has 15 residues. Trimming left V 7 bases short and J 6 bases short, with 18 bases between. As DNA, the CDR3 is TGTGCCAGTAAGGAGGGACAGCCCTCATCCGGGGAGCTGTTTTTT. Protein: CASKEGQPSSGELFF.

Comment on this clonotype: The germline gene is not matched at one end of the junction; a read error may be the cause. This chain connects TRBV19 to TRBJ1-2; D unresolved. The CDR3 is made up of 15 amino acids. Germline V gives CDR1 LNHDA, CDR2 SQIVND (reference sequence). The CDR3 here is CAGSIGPTLNYGYTF. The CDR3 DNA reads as TGTGCCGGTAGTATCGGTCCGACTCTTAACTATGGCTACACCTTC. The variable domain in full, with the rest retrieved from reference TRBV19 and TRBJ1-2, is DGGITQSPKYLFRKEGQNVTLSCEQNLNHDAMYWYRQDPGQGLRLIYYSQIVNDFQKGDIAEGYSVSREKKESFPLTVTSAQKNPTAFYLCAGSIGPTLNYGYTFGSGTRLTVV.

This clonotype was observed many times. CDR3 bases: TGTGCCAGCAGCTTGGGACAGGGATACACTGAAGCTTTCTTT. Translation gives CASSLGQGYTEAFF. This chain links TRBV7-8 with TRBJ1-1; 9 nucleotides line up with TRBD1. Germline assignment: CDR1 SGHVS and CDR2 FQNEAQ. Trimming removed 3 bases from V and 3 bases from J; junction bases left unmatched: 2. The CDR3 is 14 residues long.

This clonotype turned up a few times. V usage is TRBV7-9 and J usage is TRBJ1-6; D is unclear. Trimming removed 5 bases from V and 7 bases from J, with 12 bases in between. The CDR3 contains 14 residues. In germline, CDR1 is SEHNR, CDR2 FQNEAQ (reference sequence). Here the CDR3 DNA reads TGTGCCAGCAGCCAAGGTGACTGGAATTCACCCCTCCACTTT. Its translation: CASSQGDWNSPLHF.

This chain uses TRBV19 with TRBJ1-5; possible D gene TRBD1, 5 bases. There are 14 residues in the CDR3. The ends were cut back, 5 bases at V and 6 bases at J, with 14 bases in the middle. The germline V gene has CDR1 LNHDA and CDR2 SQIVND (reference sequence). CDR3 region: CASSFSGWRQPQHF. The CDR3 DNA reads TGTGCCAGTAGTTTTTCAGGGTGGCGTCAGCCCCAGCATTTT.

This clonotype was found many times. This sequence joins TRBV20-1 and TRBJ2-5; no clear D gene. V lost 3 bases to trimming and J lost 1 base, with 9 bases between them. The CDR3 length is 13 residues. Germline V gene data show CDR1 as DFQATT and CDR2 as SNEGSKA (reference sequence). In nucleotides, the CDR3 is TGCAGTGCTAGGAGGACCAGCCAAGAGACCCAGTACTTC. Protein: CSARRTSQETQYF.

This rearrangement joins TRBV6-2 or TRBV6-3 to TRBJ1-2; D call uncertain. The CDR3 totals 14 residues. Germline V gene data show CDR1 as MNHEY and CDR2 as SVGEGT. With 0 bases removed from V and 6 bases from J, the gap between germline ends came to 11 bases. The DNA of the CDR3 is TGTGCCAGCAGTTACTCGTCGCGGAGAGATGGCTACACCTTC. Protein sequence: CASSYSSRRDGYTF.

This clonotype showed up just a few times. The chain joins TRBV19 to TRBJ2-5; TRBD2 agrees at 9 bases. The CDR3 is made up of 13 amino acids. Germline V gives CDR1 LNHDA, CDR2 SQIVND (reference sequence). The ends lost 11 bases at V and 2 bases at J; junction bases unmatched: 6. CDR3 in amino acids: CACKAGGQETQYF. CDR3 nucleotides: TGTGCCTGTAAGGCGGGAGGGCAAGAGACCCAGTACTTC.

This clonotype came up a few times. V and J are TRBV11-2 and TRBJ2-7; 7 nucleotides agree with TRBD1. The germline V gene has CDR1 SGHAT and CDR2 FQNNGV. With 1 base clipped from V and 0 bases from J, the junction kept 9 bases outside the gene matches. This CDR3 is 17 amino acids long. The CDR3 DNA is TGTGCCAGCAGCTTAGGACCAAGACAGGGTGTCTCCTACGAGCAGTACTTC. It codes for CASSLGPRQGVSYEQYF.

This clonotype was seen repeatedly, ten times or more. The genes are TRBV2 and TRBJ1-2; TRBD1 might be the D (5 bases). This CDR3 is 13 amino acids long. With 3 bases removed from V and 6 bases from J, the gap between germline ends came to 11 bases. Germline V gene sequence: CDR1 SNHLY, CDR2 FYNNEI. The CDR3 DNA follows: TGTGCCAGCAGTGAGGAGTCAGGGAATGGCTACACCTTC. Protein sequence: CASSEESGNGYTF. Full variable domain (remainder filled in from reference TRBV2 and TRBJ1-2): EPEVTQTPSHQVTQMGQEVILRCVPISNHLYFYWYRQILGQKVEFLVSFYNNEISEKSEIFDDQFSVERPDGSNFTLKIRSTKLEDSAMYFCASSEESGNGYTFGSGTRLTVV.

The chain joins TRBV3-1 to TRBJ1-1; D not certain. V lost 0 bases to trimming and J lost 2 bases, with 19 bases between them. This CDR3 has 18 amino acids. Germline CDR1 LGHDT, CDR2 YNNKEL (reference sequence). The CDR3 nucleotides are TGTGCCAGCAGCCAAGAAAGTGCAGCTCCTAGGTCCAACACTGAAGCTTTCTTT. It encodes CASSQESAAPRSNTEAFF.

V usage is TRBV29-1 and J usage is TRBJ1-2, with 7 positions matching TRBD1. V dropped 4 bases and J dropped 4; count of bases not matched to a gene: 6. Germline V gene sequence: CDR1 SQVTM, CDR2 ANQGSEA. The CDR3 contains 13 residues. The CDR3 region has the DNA TGCAGCGTTGGAGGGGGCAGGACCTATGGCTACACCTTC. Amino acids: CSVGGGRTYGYTF.

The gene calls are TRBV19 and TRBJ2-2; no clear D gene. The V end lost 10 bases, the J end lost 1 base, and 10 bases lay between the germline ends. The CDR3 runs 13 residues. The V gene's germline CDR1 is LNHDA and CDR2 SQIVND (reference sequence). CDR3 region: CAIRDKNTGELFF. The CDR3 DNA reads TGTGCCATCCGCGACAAGAACACCGGGGAGCTGTTTTTT.

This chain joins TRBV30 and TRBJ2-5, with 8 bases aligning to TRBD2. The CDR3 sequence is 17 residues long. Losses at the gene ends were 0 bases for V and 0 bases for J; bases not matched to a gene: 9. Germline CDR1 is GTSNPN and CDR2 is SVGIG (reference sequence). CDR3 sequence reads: CAWSVPVLAVNQETQYF. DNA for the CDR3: TGTGCCTGGAGTGTACCCGTACTAGCGGTGAACCAAGAGACCCAGTACTTC.

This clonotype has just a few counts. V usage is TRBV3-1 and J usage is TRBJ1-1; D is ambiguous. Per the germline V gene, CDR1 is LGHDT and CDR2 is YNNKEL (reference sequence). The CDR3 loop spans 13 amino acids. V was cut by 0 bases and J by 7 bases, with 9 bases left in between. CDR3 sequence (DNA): TGTGCCAGCAGCCAAGATCTTTGGAGTGAAGCTTTCTTT. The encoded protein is CASSQDLWSEAFF.

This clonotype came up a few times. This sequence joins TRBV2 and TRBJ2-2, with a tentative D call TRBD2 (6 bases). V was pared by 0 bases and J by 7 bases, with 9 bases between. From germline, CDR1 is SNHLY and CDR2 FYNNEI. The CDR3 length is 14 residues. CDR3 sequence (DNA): TGTGCCAGCAGTGAAGCCGCGGGACTCGGGGAGCTGTTTTTT. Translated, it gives CASSEAAGLGELFF.

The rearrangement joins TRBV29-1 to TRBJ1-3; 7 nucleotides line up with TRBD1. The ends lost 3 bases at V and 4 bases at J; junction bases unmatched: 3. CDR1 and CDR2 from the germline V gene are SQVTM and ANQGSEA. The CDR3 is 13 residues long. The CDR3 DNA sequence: TGCAGCGTTGAGGGACAGTGGGGAAACACCATATATTTT. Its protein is CSVEGQWGNTIYF. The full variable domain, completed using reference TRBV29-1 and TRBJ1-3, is SAVISQKPSRDICQRGTSLTIQCQVDSQVTMMFWYRQQPGQSLTLIATANQGSEATYESGFVIDKFPISRPNLTFSTLTVSNMSPEDSSIYLCSVEGQWGNTIYFGEGSWLTVV.

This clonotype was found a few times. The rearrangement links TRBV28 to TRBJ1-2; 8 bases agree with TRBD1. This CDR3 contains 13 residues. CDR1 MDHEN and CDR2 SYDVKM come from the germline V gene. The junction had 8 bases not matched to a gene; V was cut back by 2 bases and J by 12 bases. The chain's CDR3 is CASSLQGAPFHTF. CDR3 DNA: TGTGCCAGCAGTTTACAGGGGGCTCCATTCCACACCTTC.

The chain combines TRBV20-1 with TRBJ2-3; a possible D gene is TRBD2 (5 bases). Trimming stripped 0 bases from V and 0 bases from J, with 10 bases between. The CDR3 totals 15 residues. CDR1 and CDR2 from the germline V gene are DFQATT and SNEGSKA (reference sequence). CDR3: CSAREDLLSTDTQYF. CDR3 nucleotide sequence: TGCAGTGCTAGAGAGGACTTACTTAGCACAGATACGCAGTATTTT.

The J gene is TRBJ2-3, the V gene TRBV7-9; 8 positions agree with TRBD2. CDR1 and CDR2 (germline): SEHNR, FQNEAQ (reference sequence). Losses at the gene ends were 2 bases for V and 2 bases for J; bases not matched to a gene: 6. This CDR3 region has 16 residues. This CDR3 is CASSLTAGVDTDTQYF. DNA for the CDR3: TGTGCCAGCAGCTTAACAGCGGGAGTCGACACAGATACGCAGTATTTT.

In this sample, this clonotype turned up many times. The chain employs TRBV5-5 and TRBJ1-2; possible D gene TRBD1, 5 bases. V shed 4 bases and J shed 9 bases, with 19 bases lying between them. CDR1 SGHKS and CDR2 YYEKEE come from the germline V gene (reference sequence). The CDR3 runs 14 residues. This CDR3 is CASSAGVTATSYTF. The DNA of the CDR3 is TGTGCCAGCAGCGCCGGCGTGACAGCTACCAGCTACACCTTC.

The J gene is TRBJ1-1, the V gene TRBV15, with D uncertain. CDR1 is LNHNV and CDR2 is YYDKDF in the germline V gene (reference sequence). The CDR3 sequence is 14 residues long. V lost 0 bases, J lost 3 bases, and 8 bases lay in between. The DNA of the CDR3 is TGTGCCACCAGCAGAGAAGGTGGGGACACTGAAGCTTTCTTT. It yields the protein CATSREGGDTEAFF.

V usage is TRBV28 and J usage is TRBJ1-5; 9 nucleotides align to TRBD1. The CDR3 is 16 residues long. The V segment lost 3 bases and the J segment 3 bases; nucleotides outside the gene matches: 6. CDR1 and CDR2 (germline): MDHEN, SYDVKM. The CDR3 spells CASSLQQGATNQPQHF. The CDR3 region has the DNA TGTGCCAGCAGTTTGCAACAGGGGGCGACCAATCAGCCCCAGCATTTT.

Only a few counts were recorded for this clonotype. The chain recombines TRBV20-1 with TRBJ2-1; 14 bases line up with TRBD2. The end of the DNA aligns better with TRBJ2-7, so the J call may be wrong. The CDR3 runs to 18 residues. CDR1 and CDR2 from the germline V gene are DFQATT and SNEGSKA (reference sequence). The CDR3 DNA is TGCAGTGCCCCGGGACTAGCGGGAGTCGCGACGCTATCCTACGAGCAGTACTTC. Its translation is CSAPGLAGVATLSYEQYF.